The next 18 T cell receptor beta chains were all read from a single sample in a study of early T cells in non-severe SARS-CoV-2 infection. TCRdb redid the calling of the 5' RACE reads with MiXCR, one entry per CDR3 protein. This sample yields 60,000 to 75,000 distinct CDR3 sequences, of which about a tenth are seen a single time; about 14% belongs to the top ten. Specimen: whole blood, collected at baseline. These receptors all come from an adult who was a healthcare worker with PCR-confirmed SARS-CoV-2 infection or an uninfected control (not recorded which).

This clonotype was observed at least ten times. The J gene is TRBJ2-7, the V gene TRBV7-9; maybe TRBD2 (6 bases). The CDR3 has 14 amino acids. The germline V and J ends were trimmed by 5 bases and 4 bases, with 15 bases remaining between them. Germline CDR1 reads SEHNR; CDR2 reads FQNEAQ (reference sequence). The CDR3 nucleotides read TGTGCCAGCAGCCCAGAGGGCCTAGCGTACGAGCAGTACTTC. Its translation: CASSPEGLAYEQYF.

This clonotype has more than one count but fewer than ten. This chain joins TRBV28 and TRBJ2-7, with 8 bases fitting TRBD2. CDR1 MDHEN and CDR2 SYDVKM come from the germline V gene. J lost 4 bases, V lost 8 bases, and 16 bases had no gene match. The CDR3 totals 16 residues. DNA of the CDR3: TGTGCCAGCCTAGGCACAAGTCGGGAGGGCCTGTACGAGCAGTACTTC. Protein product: CASLGTSREGLYEQYF.

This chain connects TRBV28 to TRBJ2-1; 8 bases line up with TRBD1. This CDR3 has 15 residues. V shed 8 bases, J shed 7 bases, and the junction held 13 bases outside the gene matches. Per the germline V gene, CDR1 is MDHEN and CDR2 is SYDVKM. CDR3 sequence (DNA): TGTGCCAGCTCGACAACCGGGACAGGCAGAAATGAGCAGTTCTTC. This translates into CASSTTGTGRNEQFF.

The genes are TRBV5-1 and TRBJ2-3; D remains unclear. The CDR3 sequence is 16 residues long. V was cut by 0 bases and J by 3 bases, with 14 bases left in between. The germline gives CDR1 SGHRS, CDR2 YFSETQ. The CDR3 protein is CASSLAPTVGTDTQYF. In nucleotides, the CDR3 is TGCGCCAGCAGCTTGGCCCCCACGGTTGGGACAGATACGCAGTATTTT.

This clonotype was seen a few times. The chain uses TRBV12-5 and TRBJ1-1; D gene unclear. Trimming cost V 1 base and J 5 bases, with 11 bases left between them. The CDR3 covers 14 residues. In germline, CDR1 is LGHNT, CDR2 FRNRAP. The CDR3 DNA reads TGTGCTAGTGGTTTGGAGTTGTCCGGGACTGAAGCTTTCTTT. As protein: CASGLELSGTEAFF.

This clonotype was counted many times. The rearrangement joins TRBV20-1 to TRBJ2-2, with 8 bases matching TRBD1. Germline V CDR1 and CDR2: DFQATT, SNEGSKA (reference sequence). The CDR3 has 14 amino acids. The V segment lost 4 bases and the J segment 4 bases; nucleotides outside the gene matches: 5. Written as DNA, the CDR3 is TGCAGTGCTATGGACAGGGACGTCACCGGGGAGCTGTTTTTT. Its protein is CSAMDRDVTGELFF.

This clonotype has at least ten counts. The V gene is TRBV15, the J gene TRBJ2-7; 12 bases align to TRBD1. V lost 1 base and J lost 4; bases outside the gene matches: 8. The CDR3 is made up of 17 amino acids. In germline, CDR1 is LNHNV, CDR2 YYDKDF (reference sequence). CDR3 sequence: CATSRVVGTGGKYEQYF. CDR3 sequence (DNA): TGTGCCACCAGCAGAGTGGTAGGGACAGGGGGCAAATACGAGCAGTACTTC.

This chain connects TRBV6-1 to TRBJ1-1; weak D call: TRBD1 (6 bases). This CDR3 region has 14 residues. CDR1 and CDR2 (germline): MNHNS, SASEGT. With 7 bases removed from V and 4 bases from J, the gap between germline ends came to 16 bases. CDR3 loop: CASKGGTVSTEAFF. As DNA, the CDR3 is TGTGCCAGCAAAGGGGGAACAGTGAGCACTGAAGCTTTCTTT.

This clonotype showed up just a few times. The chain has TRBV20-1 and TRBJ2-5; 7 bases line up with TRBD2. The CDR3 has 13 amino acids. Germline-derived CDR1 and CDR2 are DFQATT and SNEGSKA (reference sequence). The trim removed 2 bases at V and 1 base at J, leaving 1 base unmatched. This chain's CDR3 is CSARSGIQETQYF. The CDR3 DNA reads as TGCAGTGCTAGAAGCGGGATCCAAGAGACCCAGTACTTC.

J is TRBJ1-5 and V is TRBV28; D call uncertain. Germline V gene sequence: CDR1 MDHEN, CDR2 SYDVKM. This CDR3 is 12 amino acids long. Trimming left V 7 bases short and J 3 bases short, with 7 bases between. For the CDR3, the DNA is TGTGCCAGCACCGAACCCAATCAGCCCCAGCATTTT. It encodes CASTEPNQPQHF.

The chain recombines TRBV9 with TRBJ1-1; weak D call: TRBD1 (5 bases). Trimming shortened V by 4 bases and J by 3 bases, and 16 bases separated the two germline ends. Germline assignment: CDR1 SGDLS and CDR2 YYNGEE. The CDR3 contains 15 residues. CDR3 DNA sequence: TGTGCCAGCAGCCCCGGGACCCTGGGGGACACTGAAGCTTTCTTT. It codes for CASSPGTLGDTEAFF.

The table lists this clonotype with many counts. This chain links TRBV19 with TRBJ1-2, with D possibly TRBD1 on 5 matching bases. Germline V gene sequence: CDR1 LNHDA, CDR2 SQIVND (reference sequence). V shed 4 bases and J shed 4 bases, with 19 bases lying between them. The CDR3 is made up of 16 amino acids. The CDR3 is CASSRVGDGGSYGYTF. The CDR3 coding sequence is TGTGCCAGTAGTAGGGTCGGGGACGGTGGGTCCTATGGCTACACCTTC. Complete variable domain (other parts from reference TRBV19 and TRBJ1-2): DGGITQSPKYLFRKEGQNVTLSCEQNLNHDAMYWYRQDPGQGLRLIYYSQIVNDFQKGDIAEGYSVSREKKESFPLTVTSAQKNPTAFYLCASSRVGDGGSYGYTFGSGTRLTVV.

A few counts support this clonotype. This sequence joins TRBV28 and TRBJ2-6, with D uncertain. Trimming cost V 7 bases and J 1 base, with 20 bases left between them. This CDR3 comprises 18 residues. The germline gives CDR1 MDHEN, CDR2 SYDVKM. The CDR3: CASNSRRHTLSGANVLTF. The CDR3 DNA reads TGTGCCAGCAACTCCAGGCGGCATACACTTTCTGGGGCCAACGTCCTGACTTTC.

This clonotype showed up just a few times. The CDR3 sequence is CASSLRGSGADTQYF. The CDR3 DNA reads TGTGCCAGCAGTTTACGCGGGAGTGGCGCAGATACGCAGTATTTT. The chain couples TRBV12-3 or TRBV12-4 to TRBJ2-3; TRBD2 matches at 7 bases. This CDR3 spans 15 amino acids. Trimming took 2 bases from V and 4 from J; bases not matched to a gene: 6.

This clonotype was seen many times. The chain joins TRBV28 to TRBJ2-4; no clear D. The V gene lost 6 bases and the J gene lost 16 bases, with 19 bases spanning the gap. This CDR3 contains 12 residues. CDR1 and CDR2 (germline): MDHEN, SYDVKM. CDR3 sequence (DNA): TGTGCCAGCAGCCAAGATAGCCACAAGTCTTACTTC. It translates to CASSQDSHKSYF.

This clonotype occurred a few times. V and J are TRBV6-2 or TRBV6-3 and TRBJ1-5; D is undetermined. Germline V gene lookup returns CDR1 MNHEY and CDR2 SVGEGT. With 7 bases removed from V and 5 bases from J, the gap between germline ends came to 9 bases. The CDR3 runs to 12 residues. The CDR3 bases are TGTGCCAGCAAGCAGCGCGATCAGCCCCAGCATTTT. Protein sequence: CASKQRDQPQHF.

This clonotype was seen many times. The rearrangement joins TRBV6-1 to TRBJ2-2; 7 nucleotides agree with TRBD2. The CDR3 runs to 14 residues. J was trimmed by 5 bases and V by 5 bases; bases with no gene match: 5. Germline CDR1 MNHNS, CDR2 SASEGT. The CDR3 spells CASSSGMQTGELFF. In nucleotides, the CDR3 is TGTGCCAGCAGTAGCGGGATGCAAACCGGGGAGCTGTTTTTT.

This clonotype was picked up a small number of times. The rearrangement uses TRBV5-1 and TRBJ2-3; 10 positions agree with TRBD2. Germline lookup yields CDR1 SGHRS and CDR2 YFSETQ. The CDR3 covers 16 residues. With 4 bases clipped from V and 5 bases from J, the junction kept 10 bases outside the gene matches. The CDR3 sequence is CASSPASGSKLDTQYF. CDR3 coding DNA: TGCGCCAGCAGCCCCGCTAGCGGGAGTAAGCTAGATACGCAGTATTTT.